This T cell receptor beta chain was retrieved from a study of blood T cell repertoires in COVID-19. The overall study: COVID-19 samples collected from the United States, Italy and Spain covered acute and convalescent phases. PBMCs, B-cell-depleted T cells, or T cells were the source of the cDNA or gDNA that made up the material.

Original processing methods: Reference gene primer amplification yielded estimated nucleated cell counts. Sequencing used immunoSEQ multiplex PCR; TCRdb keeps in-frame clones, though not all of them. V, J and clone size reflect that table, while D and trimming were determined from the DNA. This sample yields over 250,000 clones, of which approximately 87% are seen a single time; about 1.6% belongs to the top ten. From germline, CDR1 is LGHNT and CDR2 FRNRAP. V was pared by 4 bases and J by 5 bases, with 14 bases of the junction left unmatched. This CDR3 contains 16 residues. This sequence originates from a woman in her forties who had recovered from COVID-19. The sample was peripheral blood. The chain carries TRBV12-5 and TRBJ2-7; 7 bases fit TRBD2. CDR3 DNA: TGTGCTAGTGGTTCGTCAGTCGGGGGGATCTTCCACGAGCAGTACTTC. Translating gives CASGSSVGGIFHEQYF.